Below, 19 T cell receptor beta chains from the same sample are listed, as sequenced in a study of blood T cell repertoires in COVID-19. The assay was immunoSEQ multiplex PCR, and TCRdb's table has in-frame clones only and misses some. The sample holds approximately 400,000 clones; more than 80% are singletons and the top ten take 0.95% to 1.5%. The material sequenced was peripheral blood. These receptors were taken from a man aged 40-49 years with acute or convalescent COVID-19.

The rearrangement links TRBV6-5 to TRBJ1-2, with 7 bases lining up with TRBD1. This CDR3 is 14 amino acids long. From germline, CDR1 is MNHEY and CDR2 SVGAGI. Trimming at V came to 5 bases and at J to 8 bases, leaving 11 bases not matched to a gene. The CDR3 sequence: CASSRTRQGRGYTF. As DNA, the CDR3 is TGTGCCAGCAGTCGAACCCGACAGGGACGAGGCTACACCTTC.

With respect to this clone: Other nucleotide sequences in the sample specify the same CDR3. This rearrangement joins TRBV30 to TRBJ1-1; no clear D. CDR1 and CDR2 (germline): GTSNPN, SVGIG (reference sequence). V was trimmed by 0 bases and J by 2 bases, leaving 7 bases between them. The CDR3 sequence is 13 residues long. The CDR3 DNA sequence: TGTGCCTGGAGTGTAGGAGTTAACACTGAAGCTTTCTTT. Translation: CAWSVGVNTEAFF.

This chain joins TRBV5-5 and TRBJ1-2; 7 bases are a match to TRBD1. V shed 2 bases and J 3 bases; nucleotides not matched to a gene: 7. The germline gives CDR1 SGHKS, CDR2 YYEKEE (reference sequence). This CDR3 is 15 amino acids long. The CDR3 region has the DNA TGTGCCAGCAGCTTCCCCGGGACAGTCCACTATGGCTACACCTTC. Amino acid sequence: CASSFPGTVHYGYTF. Full variable domain (rest looked up from reference TRBV5-5 and TRBJ1-2): DAGVTQSPTHLIKTRGQQVTLRCSPISGHKSVSWYQQVLGQGPQFIFQYYEKEERGRGNFPDRFSARQFPNYSSELNVNALLLGDSALYLCASSFPGTVHYGYTFGSGTRLTVV.

This chain connects TRBV28 to TRBJ2-1; maybe TRBD1 (5 bases). CDR3 size: 13 residues. The V gene lost 2 bases and the J gene lost 5 bases, with 7 bases spanning the gap. Germline CDR1 reads MDHEN; CDR2 reads SYDVKM. The CDR3 nucleotides are TGTGCCAGCAGTTTACAAGGGGACAATGAGCAGTTCTTC. Translated: CASSLQGDNEQFF.

This chain links TRBV5-6 with TRBJ2-5, with 12 bases identical to TRBD2. CDR1 and CDR2 (germline): SGHDT, YYEEEE. The junction had 7 bases not matched to a gene; V was cut back by 2 bases and J by 2 bases. The CDR3 is made up of 17 amino acids. The CDR3 DNA reads as TGTGCCAGCAGCTTCGGACTAGCGGGGAATATACAAGAGACCCAGTACTTC. It translates to CASSFGLAGNIQETQYF.

The V and J genes are TRBV27 and TRBJ1-2, with D unresolved. Germline V gene data show CDR1 as MNHEY and CDR2 as SMNVEV (reference sequence). The CDR3 length is 15 residues. V was shortened by 5 bases and J by 4 bases, with 17 bases between the two germline ends. In DNA, the CDR3 is TGTGCCAGCAGTCCCCGCGGTGGTAAGACCTATGGCTACACCTTC. It is translated as CASSPRGGKTYGYTF.

The chain couples TRBV27 to TRBJ2-1; TRBD2 matches 13 bases. This CDR3 has 15 amino acids. The germline CDR1 and CDR2 sequences are MNHEY and SMNVEV (reference sequence). The junction had 8 bases not matched to a gene; V was cut back by 7 bases and J by 8 bases. The DNA of the CDR3 is TGTGCCAGCACCACCCGGACTAGCGGGAGCGATGAGCAGTTCTTC. Translating it yields CASTTRTSGSDEQFF.

On this clone: The same CDR3 can be traced to other DNA sequences in this sample. The rearrangement links TRBV7-9 to TRBJ1-1, with 7 bases aligning to TRBD1. The germline V gene encodes CDR1 SEHNR and CDR2 FQNEAQ (reference sequence). The CDR3 runs 14 residues. V shed 4 bases and J 1 base; nucleotides not matched to a gene: 3. DNA of the CDR3: TGTGCCAGCAGCTCGAGGACAGGGAACACTGAAGCTTTCTTT. This translates into CASSSRTGNTEAFF.

The rearrangement uses TRBV28 and TRBJ1-2; 7 bases map to TRBD1. The CDR3 totals 14 residues. The germline gives CDR1 MDHEN, CDR2 SYDVKM. V shed 5 bases, J shed 3 bases, and the junction held 6 bases outside the gene matches. CDR3 residues: CASSVGQHDYGYTF. CDR3 DNA: TGTGCCAGCAGTGTGGGACAGCACGACTATGGCTACACCTTC.

The V gene is TRBV3-1 (or the pseudogene TRBV3-2), the J gene TRBJ2-3; 11 positions match TRBD2. This CDR3 comprises 16 residues. Germline-derived CDR1 and CDR2 are LGHDT and YNNKEL (reference sequence). J lost 5 bases, V lost 2 bases, and 6 bases had no gene match. CDR3 DNA: TGTGCCAGCAGCCAACCGGGACTAGCGGCTTTAGATACGCAGTATTTT. Translation gives CASSQPGLAALDTQYF.

V usage is TRBV4-2 and J usage is TRBJ2-2; 10 bases are shared with TRBD2. CDR3 length equals 18 residues. The V gene end was trimmed by 1 base and the J gene end by 3 bases; junction bases not matched to a gene: 8. Germline V gene sequence: CDR1 LGHNA, CDR2 YNFKEQ. The CDR3: CASSQGRTSGVHTGELFF. In DNA, the CDR3 is TGTGCCAGCAGCCAAGGAAGAACTAGCGGGGTCCACACCGGGGAGCTGTTTTTT.

This chain links TRBV28 with TRBJ2-7; no clear D. This CDR3 spans 12 amino acids. Trimming shortened V by 8 bases and J by 3 bases, and 11 bases separated the two germline ends. Per germline, CDR1 MDHEN and CDR2 SYDVKM. The CDR3 bases are TGTGCCAGCCAGAAGTCCATCTACGAGCAGTACTTC. Residues: CASQKSIYEQYF. Supplemented by reference TRBV28 and TRBJ2-7, the full variable domain reads DVKVTQSSRYLVKRTGEKVFLECVQDMDHENMFWYRQDPGLGLRLIYFSYDVKMKEKGDIPEGYSVSREKKERFSLILESASTNQTSMYLCASQKSIYEQYFGPGTRLTVT.

This chain links TRBV19 with TRBJ2-4; maybe TRBD1 (6 bases). From germline, CDR1 is LNHDA and CDR2 SQIVND (reference sequence). This CDR3 spans 14 amino acids. V was cut by 7 bases and J by 1 base, with 11 bases left in between. The CDR3 nucleotides are TGTGCCAGTACCCCGCAGGGGGCCAAAAACATTCAGTACTTC. The encoded protein is CASTPQGAKNIQYF.

This chain uses TRBV7-3 with TRBJ1-1; TRBD1 might be the D (6 bases). This CDR3 is built from 13 residues. Trimming shortened V by 5 bases and J by 5 bases, and 12 bases separated the two germline ends. The germline V gene encodes CDR1 SGHTA and CDR2 FQGTGA. In DNA, the CDR3 is TGTGCCAGCAGCCAACAGGGACCTACTGAAGCTTTCTTT. It is translated as CASSQQGPTEAFF.

A remark on this clone: Other DNA sequences in this specimen translate into the identical CDR3. The chain uses TRBV27 and TRBJ2-2; D is ambiguous. V dropped 0 bases and J dropped 8 bases, with 7 bases sitting between them. CDR1 and CDR2 (germline): MNHEY, SMNVEV (reference sequence). The CDR3 runs to 13 residues. CDR3 DNA: TGTGCCAGCAGTTTATCGTCTAGGGGGGAGCTGTTTTTT. It translates to CASSLSSRGELFF.

This chain joins TRBV7-8 and TRBJ1-1, with unresolved D. From germline, CDR1 is SGHVS and CDR2 FQNEAQ. V lost 3 bases to trimming and J lost 0 bases, with 5 bases between them. CDR3 length equals 13 residues. CDR3 sequence (DNA): TGTGCCAGCAGCTTGAGTGTGAACACTGAAGCTTTCTTT. Translated: CASSLSVNTEAFF.

The gene calls are TRBV7-2 and TRBJ2-5; 13 positions match TRBD2. CDR3 length: 15 residues. With V trimmed by 5 bases and J by 4 bases, 4 bases remained unmatched. Germline V gene sequence: CDR1 SGHTA, CDR2 FQGNSA. The CDR3 sequence: CASSGGLAGRETQYF. The CDR3 DNA reads as TGTGCCAGCAGCGGGGGACTAGCGGGGCGAGAGACCCAGTACTTC.

This chain uses TRBV9 with TRBJ1-4, with 8 positions matching TRBD1. The CDR3 extends over 15 amino acids. CDR1 is SGDLS and CDR2 is YYNGEE in the germline V gene. Trimming cost V 3 bases and J 4 bases; bases outside gene matches: 5. The CDR3 bases are TGTGCCAGCAGCGGGAGACAGGGGATTAATGAAAAACTGTTTTTT. Its protein is CASSGRQGINEKLFF.

J is TRBJ2-1 and V is TRBV15; TRBD2 might be the D (6 bases). Trimming took off 5 bases at V and 0 bases at J, with 17 bases between the two ends. This CDR3 is 17 amino acids long. The germline gives CDR1 LNHNV, CDR2 YYDKDF (reference sequence). DNA for the CDR3: TGTGCCACCAGCCCCCTAAGTGGGACTCCCTCCTACAATGAGCAGTTCTTC. It yields the protein CATSPLSGTPSYNEQFF. Full variable domain (remainder filled in from reference TRBV15 and TRBJ2-1): DAMVIQNPRYQVTQFGKPVTLSCSQTLNHNVMYWYQQKSSQAPKLLFHYYDKDFNNEADTPDNFQSRRPNTSFCFLDIRSPGLGDTAMYLCATSPLSGTPSYNEQFFGPGTRLTVL.